One and the same sample provided the 14 T cell receptor beta chains below, sequenced in a study of blood T cell repertoires in COVID-19. TCRdb's table, derived via immunoSEQ multiplex PCR, lists solely in-frame clones and lacks some. The sample has roughly 45,000 clones, 90% seen once. The sequenced material came from peripheral blood. The receptors here all came from a man between 65 and 79 years old with active COVID-19.

In this sample, this clone turned up once. The V call is TRBV6-4, the J call TRBJ2-1, with 9 nucleotides matching TRBD1. Germline CDR1 and CDR2: MRHNA and SNTAGT. J gave up 7 bases and V 0 bases, and 7 bases lay outside the gene matches. CDR3 size: 16 residues. The CDR3: CASSDSWTGVRNEQFF. The CDR3 DNA is TGTGCCAGCAGTGACTCTTGGACAGGGGTTCGTAATGAGCAGTTCTTC.

The chain combines TRBV30 with TRBJ2-2; a weak D match, TRBD2 (5 bases). Germline V gene data show CDR1 as GTSNPN and CDR2 as SVGIG (reference sequence). CDR3 size: 16 residues. V was cut by 0 bases and J by 7 bases, with 18 bases left in between. This chain's CDR3 is CAWSVWGRGQLGELFF. In DNA form, the CDR3 reads TGTGCCTGGAGTGTATGGGGTCGAGGGCAACTCGGGGAGCTGTTTTTT.

This clone was detected only once. This chain connects TRBV18 to TRBJ1-1; D may be TRBD1 (5 bases). V was clipped by 3 bases and J by 0 bases, with 8 bases between them. CDR1 is KGHSH and CDR2 is LQKENI in the germline V gene. This CDR3 has 14 residues. CDR3 in amino acids: CASSPGHLNTEAFF. CDR3 coding DNA: TGTGCCAGCTCACCCGGACATCTGAACACTGAAGCTTTCTTT.

CDR3: CSVHTGVNQPQHF. The CDR3, as DNA: TGCAGCGTACATACAGGGGTCAATCAGCCCCAGCATTTT. V and J are TRBV29-1 and TRBJ1-5; TRBD1 aligns across 7 bases. The junction had 5 bases not matched to a gene; V was cut back by 6 bases and J by 3 bases. CDR1 SQVTM and CDR2 ANQGSEA come from the germline V gene. There are 13 residues in the CDR3. The entire variable domain, with the rest obtained from reference TRBV29-1 and TRBJ1-5, is as follows: SAVISQKPSRDICQRGTSLTIQCQVDSQVTMMFWYRQQPGQSLTLIATANQGSEATYESGFVIDKFPISRPNLTFSTLTVSNMSPEDSSIYLCSVHTGVNQPQHFGDGTRLSIL.

V is TRBV24-1 and J is TRBJ2-7; 13 nucleotides agree with TRBD2. The length of the CDR3 is 16 residues. Germline values: CDR1 KGHDR, CDR2 SFDVKD. Trimming at V came to 3 bases and at J to 4 bases, leaving 5 bases not matched to a gene. CDR3 DNA sequence: TGTGCCACCAGTGATCGGACTAGCGGGAGTCAGTACGAGCAGTACTTC. Translated, it gives CATSDRTSGSQYEQYF.

This sequence joins TRBV28 and TRBJ2-5; TRBD2 matches at 7 bases. CDR1 MDHEN and CDR2 SYDVKM come from the germline V gene. Unmatched junction bases numbered 6, after V lost 5 bases and J lost 3 bases. The CDR3 is 14 residues long. CDR3 in DNA: TGTGCCAGCAGTGGGGGAGGGAGAGAAGAGACCCAGTACTTC. This gives the protein CASSGGGREETQYF.

This rearrangement joins TRBV7-2 to TRBJ2-7; 8 bases align to TRBD2. This CDR3 spans 14 amino acids. The V gene's germline CDR1 is SGHTA and CDR2 FQGNSA. Trimming at V came to 2 bases and at J to 7 bases, leaving 7 bases not matched to a gene. The CDR3 DNA follows: TGTGCCAGCAGCTTAACCACTAGCGGTGGAGAGCAGTACTTC. Its protein product is CASSLTTSGGEQYF.

V and J are TRBV19 and TRBJ2-2; D unresolved. CDR3 length: 12 amino acids. The V gene's germline CDR1 is LNHDA and CDR2 SQIVND (reference sequence). Trimming took off 5 bases at V and 4 bases at J, with 5 bases between the two ends. The CDR3, as DNA: TGTGCCAGTAGTTTGAGCACCGGGGAGCTGTTTTTT. Residues: CASSLSTGELFF.

The chain uses TRBV24-1 and TRBJ2-1, with TRBD1 matching over 8 bases. The CDR3 is 17 residues long. The junction had 6 bases not matched to a gene; V was cut back by 2 bases and J by 1 base. The germline V gene has CDR1 KGHDR and CDR2 SFDVKD. The DNA for the CDR3 is TGTGCCACCAGTGATTCGACAGGACAGGGTTCCTACAATGAGCAGTTCTTC. Translated, it gives CATSDSTGQGSYNEQFF.

The rearrangement links TRBV4-3 to TRBJ2-3, with 12 bases matching TRBD2. Unmatched junction bases numbered 6, after V lost 3 bases and J lost 8 bases. This CDR3 comprises 15 residues. CDR1 LGHNA and CDR2 YSLEER come from the germline V gene. In DNA, the CDR3 is TGCGCCAGCAGCCAGACTAGCGGGGGTGGTAGTACGCAGTATTTT. Encoded protein: CASSQTSGGGSTQYF.

The rearrangement uses TRBV25-1 and TRBJ1-3; D is possibly TRBD1 (5 bases). Per the germline V gene, CDR1 is MGHDK and CDR2 is SYGVNS. V gave up 3 bases and J gave up 0 bases, with 15 bases separating them. There are 17 residues in the CDR3. CDR3 coding DNA: TGTGCCAGCAGTGATAGGGGAGGGGCCCCCTCTGGAAACACCATATATTTT. This gives the protein CASSDRGGAPSGNTIYF. Filled out from reference TRBV25-1 and TRBJ1-3, the complete variable domain reads EADIYQTPRYLVIGTGKKITLECSQTMGHDKMYWYQQDPGMELHLIHYSYGVNSTEKGDLSSESTVSRIRTEHFPLTLESARPSHTSQYLCASSDRGGAPSGNTIYFGEGSWLTVV.

V and J are TRBV29-1 and TRBJ2-2, with TRBD2 identical over 8 bases. The junction had 13 bases not matched to a gene; V was cut back by 3 bases and J by 7 bases. The CDR3 runs 16 residues. The germline CDR1 and CDR2 sequences are SQVTM and ANQGSEA. The CDR3 region has the DNA TGCAGCGTTGAGGGGGAGGCGGGAGGCGGTCACGGGGAGCTGTTTTTT. Translating gives CSVEGEAGGGHGELFF.

The chain uses TRBV5-3 and TRBJ2-2; D unresolved. TRBV5-3 is classed as an ORF, of uncertain function. CDR3 length: 16 residues. Trimming pared 1 base from V and 6 bases from J, leaving 16 bases between. This CDR3 reads CARSLWQVQGAGELFF. The CDR3 DNA is TGTGCCAGAAGCTTGTGGCAGGTCCAAGGCGCCGGGGAGCTGTTTTTT.

The CDR3 sequence: CASSLAGEFEQFF. Written as DNA, the CDR3 is TGCGCCAGCAGCTTAGCGGGAGAGTTTGAGCAGTTCTTC. The rearrangement links TRBV5-1 to TRBJ2-1; 8 bases line up with TRBD2. The length of the CDR3 is 13 residues. With 2 bases clipped from V and 9 bases from J, the junction kept 4 bases outside the gene matches. From germline, CDR1 is SGHRS and CDR2 YFSETQ.